This T cell receptor (beta chain) was captured in a study of blood T cell repertoires in COVID-19. Original processing methods: Nucleated cell number was recorded as an estimate derived from reference gene primer amplification. Clones were sequenced by immunoSEQ multiplex PCR, and TCRdb holds only the in-frame ones, with some missing. V and J calls and clone size are those listed in that table; D and trimming were worked out from the DNA. The sample has around 45,000 clones, about nine tenths seen once. The germline V gene has CDR1 LGHNA and CDR2 YNFKEQ. The CDR3 runs 16 residues. V lost 5 bases to trimming and J lost 1 base, with 12 bases between them.

The chain combines TRBV4-2 with TRBJ2-6; D possibly corresponds to TRBD2 (5 bases). This receptor was obtained from a man between 60 and 75 years old with active or convalescent COVID-19. Sequenced: peripheral blood. The CDR3 here is CASSAPGGSGANVLTF. The CDR3 nucleotides read TGTGCCAGCAGCGCCCCCGGCGGGTCTGGGGCCAACGTCCTGACTTTC.